The sequence of this T cell receptor beta chain was determined in a study of blood T cells in healthy people across ages. It was with a sample-barcoded 5' primer and a J-beta primer mix that a second PCR of about 6 to 11 cycles was run. Each cDNA molecule received a tag from a template-switch adaptor that had 12 random nucleotides. Each CDR3 protein gets one entry after TCRdb re-called the 5' RACE reads with MiXCR. The table has roughly 800,000 distinct CDR3 sequences, 58% seen once. Study outcomes and limitations: Considered underestimates were the diversity estimates obtained from one million T cells.

On this clonotype: Its cognate antigen is unknown.

The CDR3 contains 13 residues. The V end was cut by 4 bases, the J end by 6 bases, with 16 bases between. CDR1 and CDR2 (germline): SQVTM, ANQGSEA. The chain employs TRBV29-1 and TRBJ2-7; D perhaps matches TRBD1 (7 bases). The source material was blood. The origin of this receptor is a young man in good health. The CDR3 sequence is CSVAQTGRSEQYF. The DNA for the CDR3 is TGCAGCGTTGCCCAGACAGGGAGGAGCGAGCAGTACTTC.